The TCR beta chain described here comes from a study of PD-1 blockade in classical Hodgkin lymphoma. TCRdb's table, derived via immunoSEQ multiplex PCR, lists solely in-frame clones and lacks some. This repertoire shows 11,000 to 15,000 clones, around 90% found once; its top ten account for approximately 5%. Time point meaning: newly diagnosed, previously untreated cHL patient sample. Thawed PBMCs supplied CD8+ T cells via magnetic negative selection. Newly diagnosed, untreated classical Hodgkin lymphoma PBMCs served as comparison. This CDR3 spans 16 amino acids. Germline-derived CDR1 and CDR2 are MNHEY and SVGAGI. Between the trimmed V and J ends, which lost 0 bases and 8 bases, there was a span of 16 bases.

This receptor was obtained from a human donor with classical Hodgkin lymphoma. Specimen: CD8+ T cells from blood. This chain links TRBV6-5 with TRBJ1-4; D call uncertain. The CDR3 reads CASSYSTGESLEKLFF. The CDR3 nucleotides are TGTGCCAGCAGTTACTCCACCGGGGAGAGTTTAGAAAAACTGTTTTTT.